Presented here are 21 T cell receptor beta chains from one specimen sequenced in a study of blood T cell repertoires in COVID-19 (dated by TCRdb to 2020 to 2022). To prepare the library, the immunoSEQ multiplex PCR assay was applied. TCRdb retrieved this table from immuneACCESS and kept in-frame rearrangements only. Not all clones are present; in checked studies, unresolved V genes account for under half, and no reason is known for the remainder. Present in this sample are 45,000 to 55,000 clones, 55% to 70% of which were seen just once. Of the sample, about 9.1% falls within the top ten clones. The sample was peripheral blood. The receptors stem from a woman aged 70-85 years with acute or convalescent COVID-19.

This clone came up once. The chain employs TRBV6-5 and TRBJ1-5; no definite D call. The CDR3 runs 13 residues. Germline-derived CDR1 and CDR2 are MNHEY and SVGAGI. Trimming removed 4 bases at V and 7 bases at J, with 11 bases between. The CDR3, as DNA: TGTGCCAGCAGTTCGCGGGAGAACCAGCCCCAGCATTTT. Amino acid sequence: CASSSRENQPQHF.

The chain combines TRBV7-3 with TRBJ1-1; D gene ambiguous. V lost 2 bases and J lost 0, with 4 bases in between. The germline gives CDR1 SGHTA, CDR2 FQGTGA. CDR3 length: 13 residues. The CDR3 loop reads CASSLDMNTEAFF. CDR3 coding DNA: TGTGCCAGCAGCTTAGACATGAACACTGAAGCTTTCTTT.

The chain carries TRBV30 and TRBJ2-2; 8 bases line up with TRBD1. The V gene end was trimmed by 2 bases and the J gene end by 1 base; junction bases not matched to a gene: 6. The CDR3 has 16 amino acids. CDR1 and CDR2 (germline): GTSNPN, SVGIG (reference sequence). CDR3 bases: TGTGCCTGGAGTTATGCCGGGACAGGGAACACCGGGGAGCTGTTTTTT. Residues: CAWSYAGTGNTGELFF.

This clone was recorded only once. The chain links TRBV6-1 to TRBJ2-1; 11 nucleotides match TRBD2. With V trimmed by 3 bases and J by 8 bases, 9 bases remained unmatched. The length of the CDR3 is 16 residues. From germline, CDR1 is MNHNS and CDR2 SASEGT. CDR3 in DNA: TGTGCCAGCAGTGACAGGGTAGCGGGAGGGCCTGATGAGCAGTTCTTC. It translates to CASSDRVAGGPDEQFF.

This chain links TRBV2 with TRBJ1-4; possible D gene TRBD1, 6 bases. The CDR3 is 14 amino acids. Trimming took 6 bases from V and 0 from J, leaving 8 bases between them. Germline CDR1 and CDR2: SNHLY and FYNNEI. CDR3 coding DNA: TGTGCCAGCAGGGGACACACAACTAATGAAAAACTGTTTTTT. This encodes CASRGHTTNEKLFF.

The chain couples TRBV7-2 to TRBJ2-5, with a possible D match to TRBD2 (6 bases). V was cut by 2 bases and J by 4 bases, with 8 bases left in between. Looked up from germline, CDR1 is SGHTA and CDR2 is FQGNSA. The CDR3 is 13 amino acids. The CDR3 sequence is CASSLLRGETQYF. The CDR3 DNA follows: TGTGCCAGCAGCTTATTGCGGGGAGAGACCCAGTACTTC. The whole variable domain, filled in from reference TRBV7-2 and TRBJ2-5, reads GAGVSQSPSNKVTEKGKDVELRCDPISGHTALYWYRQSLGQGLEFLIYFQGNSAPDKSGLPSDRFSAERTGGSVSTLTIQRTQQEDSAVYLCASSLLRGETQYFGPGTRLLVL.

The V and J genes are TRBV7-6 and TRBJ2-1; no reliable D call. The CDR3 runs 13 residues. CDR1 and CDR2 from the germline V gene are SGHVS and FNYEAQ. With 4 bases removed from V and 9 bases from J, the gap between germline ends came to 13 bases. DNA of the CDR3: TGTGCCAGCAGCTCACCACGGAGAGGTGAGCAGTTCTTC. Translated: CASSSPRRGEQFF.

This clone showed up just a few times. The V call is TRBV15, the J call TRBJ2-7; possible D gene TRBD2, 5 bases. This CDR3 contains 13 residues. Germline V lookup: CDR1 LNHNV, CDR2 YYDKDF (reference sequence). Trimming shortened V by 1 base and J by 3 bases, and 7 bases separated the two germline ends. The CDR3 nucleotides are TGTGCCACCAGCAGAGGCGGACTCTACGAGCAGTACTTC. Translated: CATSRGGLYEQYF. The entire variable domain, with the rest obtained from reference TRBV15 and TRBJ2-7, is as follows: DAMVIQNPRYQVTQFGKPVTLSCSQTLNHNVMYWYQQKSSQAPKLLFHYYDKDFNNEADTPDNFQSRRPNTSFCFLDIRSPGLGDTAMYLCATSRGGLYEQYFGPGTRLTVT.

Concerning this clone: Within the sample, other DNA sequences also encode this same CDR3. The chain employs TRBV7-8 and TRBJ1-2; 11 bases match TRBD1. The germline V gene encodes CDR1 SGHVS and CDR2 FQNEAQ. J lost 8 bases, V lost 5 bases, and 13 bases had no gene match. This CDR3 is built from 16 residues. CDR3 sequence reads: CASSPTRGTGGGGYTF. CDR3 sequence (DNA): TGTGCCAGCAGCCCTACTCGAGGGACAGGGGGGGGAGGCTACACCTTC.

The chain combines TRBV30 with TRBJ2-5, with 11 bases that match TRBD2. With V trimmed by 4 bases and J by 4 bases, 2 bases remained unmatched. Germline V CDR1 and CDR2: GTSNPN, SVGIG (reference sequence). The CDR3 is 13 residues long. CDR3 protein: CAWTSGGSETQYF. As DNA, the CDR3 is TGTGCCTGGACTAGCGGGGGGTCAGAGACCCAGTACTTC.

The V call is TRBV7-8, the J call TRBJ2-5, with D tentatively TRBD1 (5 bases). V was pared by 5 bases and J by 4 bases, with 17 bases between. The CDR3 consists of 15 residues. Looked up from germline, CDR1 is SGHVS and CDR2 is FQNEAQ. CDR3 amino acids: CASSSNLGDGETQYF. The CDR3 DNA reads as TGTGCCAGCAGCAGCAATCTAGGGGATGGAGAGACCCAGTACTTC.

This chain connects TRBV10-3 to TRBJ1-3; possible D gene TRBD1, 6 bases. CDR3 length equals 18 residues. Trimming took off 0 bases at V and 1 base at J, with 16 bases between the two ends. Germline lookup yields CDR1 ENHRY and CDR2 SYGVKD. The CDR3 spells CAISESRYRQASGNTIYF. DNA of the CDR3: TGTGCCATCAGTGAGTCTCGGTATCGACAGGCGTCTGGAAACACCATATATTTT.

This clone was recorded once. The rearrangement joins TRBV20-1 to TRBJ2-7; D remains unclear. V was trimmed by 3 bases and J by 3 bases, leaving 6 bases between them. This CDR3 region has 11 residues. Germline CDR1 and CDR2: DFQATT and SNEGSKA (reference sequence). CDR3: CSARADYEQYF. In DNA form, the CDR3 reads TGCAGTGCTAGGGCGGACTACGAGCAGTACTTC.

The V call is TRBV5-5, the J call TRBJ1-6; D remains unclear. The CDR3 totals 15 residues. Trimming left V 2 bases short and J 7 bases short, with 13 bases between. Germline V lookup: CDR1 SGHKS, CDR2 YYEKEE (reference sequence). CDR3 nucleotide sequence: TGTGCCAGCAGCTTTGGGGAGACTAGAAATTCACCCCTCCACTTT. Amino acid sequence: CASSFGETRNSPLHF.

This clone was found a few times. This chain uses TRBV10-3 with TRBJ2-7; TRBD2 aligns across 12 bases. This CDR3 comprises 18 residues. The germline gives CDR1 ENHRY, CDR2 SYGVKD. V trimming: 3 bases; J trimming: 1 base; junction bases outside the gene matches: 10. CDR3 coding DNA: TGTGCCATCAGTGACTCCGGACTAGCGGGGCTAACTTCCTACGAGCAGTACTTC. Protein: CAISDSGLAGLTSYEQYF.

The chain has TRBV5-1 and TRBJ2-5; 9 bases match TRBD2. From germline, CDR1 is SGHRS and CDR2 YFSETQ. This CDR3 is 16 amino acids long. V trimming: 1 base; J trimming: 4 bases; junction bases outside the gene matches: 8. CDR3 in amino acids: CASSLLGGGGLETQYF. The CDR3 region has the DNA TGCGCCAGCAGCTTGCTAGGCGGGGGGGGCCTAGAGACCCAGTACTTC. Supplemented by reference TRBV5-1 and TRBJ2-5, the full variable domain reads KAGVTQTPRYLIKTRGQQVTLSCSPISGHRSVSWYQQTPGQGLQFLFEYFSETQRNKGNFPGRFSGRQFSNSRSEMNVSTLELGDSALYLCASSLLGGGGLETQYFGPGTRLLVL.

The chain is built from TRBV5-1 and TRBJ2-2; possible D gene TRBD1, 6 bases. This CDR3 is built from 15 residues. The V and J ends lost 5 bases and 2 bases respectively, with 13 bases between them. CDR1 and CDR2 from the germline V gene are SGHRS and YFSETQ. CDR3 in DNA: TGCGCCAGCAGGATGGGGGCTTCTAACACCGGGGAGCTGTTTTTT. It yields the protein CASRMGASNTGELFF.

This chain joins TRBV6-5 and TRBJ1-6; D is ambiguous. The CDR3 is 14 residues long. V lost 0 bases to trimming and J lost 9 bases, with 9 bases between them. CDR1 MNHEY and CDR2 SVGAGI come from the germline V gene. CDR3 DNA: TGTGCCAGCAGTTACTCGATTTCGGGTTCACCCCTCCACTTT. Translation: CASSYSISGSPLHF.

This clone was detected only a few times. The rearrangement uses TRBV9 and TRBJ2-2; a possible D gene is TRBD1 (5 bases). CDR1 and CDR2 from the germline V gene are SGDLS and YYNGEE. V was trimmed by 1 base and J by 0 bases, leaving 7 bases between them. The CDR3 sequence is 15 residues long. The CDR3 nucleotides are TGTGCCAGCAGCGTACAGGGCGCGAACACCGGGGAGCTGTTTTTT. Amino acid sequence: CASSVQGANTGELFF.

This chain connects TRBV15 to TRBJ2-1, with D unclear. The germline CDR1 and CDR2 sequences are LNHNV and YYDKDF (reference sequence). CDR3 length equals 13 residues. V shed 3 bases and J shed 9 bases, with 12 bases lying between them. CDR3 sequence: CATSSHTAGEQFF. CDR3 nucleotides: TGTGCCACCAGCAGTCACACTGCAGGTGAGCAGTTCTTC.

V and J are TRBV6-5 and TRBJ1-2, with 8 bases aligning to TRBD1. Germline V gene data show CDR1 as MNHEY and CDR2 as SVGAGI. V shed 0 bases, J shed 8 bases, and the junction held 8 bases outside the gene matches. The CDR3 extends over 15 amino acids. For the CDR3, the DNA is TGTGCCAGCAGTTACTCCGGACAGGGTAGAGGAGGCTACACCTTC. It translates to CASSYSGQGRGGYTF.